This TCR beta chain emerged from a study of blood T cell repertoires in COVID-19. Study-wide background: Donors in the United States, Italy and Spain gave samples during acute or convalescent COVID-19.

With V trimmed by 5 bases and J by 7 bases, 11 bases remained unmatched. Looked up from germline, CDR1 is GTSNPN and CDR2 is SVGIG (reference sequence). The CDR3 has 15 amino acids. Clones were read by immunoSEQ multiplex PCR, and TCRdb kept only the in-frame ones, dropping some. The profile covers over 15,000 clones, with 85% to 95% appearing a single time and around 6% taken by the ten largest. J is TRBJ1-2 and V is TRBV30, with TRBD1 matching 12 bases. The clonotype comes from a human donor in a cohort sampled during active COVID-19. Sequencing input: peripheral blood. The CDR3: CAWDPGQGAEGGYTF. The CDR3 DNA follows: TGTGCCTGGGATCCGGGACAGGGGGCAGAAGGTGGCTACACCTTC.